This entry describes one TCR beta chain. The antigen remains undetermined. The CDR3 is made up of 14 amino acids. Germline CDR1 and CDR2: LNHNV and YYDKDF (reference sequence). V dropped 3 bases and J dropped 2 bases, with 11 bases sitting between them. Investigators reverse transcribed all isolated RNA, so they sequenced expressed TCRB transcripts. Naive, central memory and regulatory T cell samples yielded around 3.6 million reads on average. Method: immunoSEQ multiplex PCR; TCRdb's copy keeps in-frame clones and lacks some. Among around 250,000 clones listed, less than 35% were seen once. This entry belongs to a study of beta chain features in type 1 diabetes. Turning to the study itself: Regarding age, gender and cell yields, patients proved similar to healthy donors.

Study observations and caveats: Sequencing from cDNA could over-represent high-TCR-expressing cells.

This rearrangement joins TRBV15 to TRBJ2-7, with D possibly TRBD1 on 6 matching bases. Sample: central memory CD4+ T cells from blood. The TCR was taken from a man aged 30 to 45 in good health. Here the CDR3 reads CATSSGTPPYEQYF. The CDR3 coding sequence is TGTGCCACCAGCAGTGGGACACCACCCTACGAGCAGTACTTC.